The 21 T cell receptor beta chains reported below all come from one sample, sequenced in a study of T-cell memory formation after mild COVID-19. A single record per CDR3 protein comes from TCRdb applying MiXCR to the 5' RACE reads. The top ten hold roughly 5.2% of the sample, which has 100,000 to 150,000 distinct CDR3 sequences, over 15% seen once. The sample consisted of PBMCs or a T cell subset sorted from them (not recorded which). Receptors were obtained from a man aged 18-30 years who had mild COVID-19 (a few samples of this study predate the infection). Cell type and time point are not known.

Only a few counts were recorded for this clonotype. The V and J genes are TRBV4-1 and TRBJ2-1; 8 nucleotides line up with TRBD1. The CDR3 runs to 17 residues. Looked up from germline, CDR1 is MGHRA and CDR2 is YSYEKL. The J segment lost 6 bases and the V segment lost 1 base, leaving 11 bases of the junction unmatched. The DNA of the CDR3 is TGCGCCAGCAGCCAAGGTCCCCGGGCAGGGGGCGGCAATGAGCAGTTCTTC. Amino acid sequence: CASSQGPRAGGGNEQFF.

This clonotype was found many times. The J gene is TRBJ2-1, the V gene TRBV5-1, with 7 bases identical to TRBD1. Germline V gives CDR1 SGHRS, CDR2 YFSETQ. The CDR3 totals 15 residues. J gave up 6 bases and V 4 bases, and 10 bases lay outside the gene matches. The CDR3 loop is CASSQRQGRSNEQFF. In nucleotides, the CDR3 is TGCGCCAGCAGCCAGAGACAGGGTAGAAGCAATGAGCAGTTCTTC. The full variable domain, completed using reference TRBV5-1 and TRBJ2-1, is KAGVTQTPRYLIKTRGQQVTLSCSPISGHRSVSWYQQTPGQGLQFLFEYFSETQRNKGNFPGRFSGRQFSNSRSEMNVSTLELGDSALYLCASSQRQGRSNEQFFGPGTRLTVL.

The DNA of the CDR3 is TGCAGTGCTAGAGGGACAGGGAAGGTGACCTACAATGAGCAGTTCTTC. Its translation: CSARGTGKVTYNEQFF. The chain is built from TRBV20-1 and TRBJ2-1, with 8 bases that match TRBD1. V was pared by 1 base and J by 2 bases, with 7 bases of the junction left unmatched. The CDR3 is made up of 16 amino acids. Germline CDR1 DFQATT, CDR2 SNEGSKA (reference sequence).

This clonotype has only a few counts. V is TRBV12-3 or TRBV12-4 and J is TRBJ2-1, with no clear D. V was trimmed by 8 bases and J by 5 bases, leaving 16 bases between them. The CDR3 has 14 residues. CDR3 in amino acids: CASGRPPSNNEQFF. Here the CDR3 DNA reads TGTGCCAGCGGGCGGCCTCCGTCCAACAATGAGCAGTTCTTC.

In this sample, this clonotype turned up a few times. This rearrangement joins TRBV29-1 to TRBJ2-3; D perhaps matches TRBD2 (5 bases). This CDR3 has 12 residues. The germline V gene has CDR1 SQVTM and CDR2 ANQGSEA. Deletions cut 2 bases from V and 4 bases from J, with 7 bases between. CDR3 sequence (DNA): TGCAGCGTTGAAACTAGTGCAGATACGCAGTATTTT. This sequence encodes CSVETSADTQYF.

V and J are TRBV28 and TRBJ2-7, with TRBD2 as a possible D gene (5 bases). The length of the CDR3 is 12 residues. The germline gives CDR1 MDHEN, CDR2 SYDVKM. Trimming took 5 bases from V and 0 from J, leaving 5 bases between them. In nucleotides, the CDR3 is TGTGCCAGCAGTAGCGGCTCCTACGAGCAGTACGTC. Amino acid sequence: CASSSGSYEQYV.

This clonotype was picked up a small number of times. The chain uses TRBV27 and TRBJ2-5; TRBD2 matches 7 bases. The J segment lost 5 bases and the V segment lost 3 bases, leaving 6 bases of the junction unmatched. CDR1 is MNHEY and CDR2 is SMNVEV in the germline V gene (reference sequence). The CDR3 is made up of 14 amino acids. The CDR3, as DNA: TGTGCCAGCAGTTTCGTTTGGGGGGGGGAGACCCAGTACTTC. Amino acid sequence: CASSFVWGGETQYF.

This clonotype was seen once. The chain joins TRBV6-2 or TRBV6-3 to TRBJ1-1, with 10 bases aligning to TRBD1. The CDR3 is 14 amino acids. V trimming: 5 bases; J trimming: 9 bases; junction bases outside the gene matches: 9. CDR1 MNHEY and CDR2 SVGEGT come from the germline V gene. CDR3 region: CASSQDRGRGKAFF. CDR3 coding DNA: TGTGCCAGCAGTCAAGACAGGGGGCGGGGGAAAGCTTTCTTT.

The chain links TRBV5-5 to TRBJ2-7; D unclear. Trimming pared 2 bases from V and 3 bases from J, leaving 15 bases between. The CDR3 runs to 15 residues. Looked up from germline, CDR1 is SGHKS and CDR2 is YYEKEE (reference sequence). CDR3 in amino acids: CASSLGQVSVYEQYV. The CDR3 bases are TGTGCCAGCAGCTTAGGGCAGGTAAGCGTCTACGAGCAGTACGTC.

This chain links TRBV5-1 with TRBJ2-3, with 7 bases lining up with TRBD1. The CDR3 runs to 15 residues. Germline CDR1 reads SGHRS; CDR2 reads YFSETQ. The V gene end was trimmed by 7 bases and the J gene end by 1 base; junction bases not matched to a gene: 9. CDR3 nucleotides: TGCGCCAGCTCTATCCGGGACAGTCGCACAGATACGCAGTATTTT. Its protein product is CASSIRDSRTDTQYF.

This clonotype was found a few times. The V call is TRBV5-1, the J call TRBJ2-5, with D perhaps given as TRBD1 or TRBD2 (5 bases each). This CDR3 comprises 13 residues. CDR1 SGHRS and CDR2 YFSETQ come from the germline V gene. The ends were cut back, 9 bases at V and 2 bases at J, with 14 bases in the middle. CDR3 sequence reads: CATRPGTQETQYF. As DNA, the CDR3 is TGCGCCACCAGGCCCGGGACGCAAGAGACCCAGTACTTC.

V usage is TRBV6-5 and J usage is TRBJ2-5, with D unclear. Deletions cut 8 bases from V and 5 bases from J, with 12 bases between. Per the germline V gene, CDR1 is MNHEY and CDR2 is SVGAGI. The CDR3 spans 12 residues. The CDR3 here is CASAGIGETQYF. CDR3 sequence (DNA): TGTGCCAGCGCTGGCATCGGGGAGACCCAGTACTTC.

V gene TRBV7-9 combines with J gene TRBJ1-2; weak D call: TRBD1 (6 bases). From germline, CDR1 is SEHNR and CDR2 FQNEAQ (reference sequence). The V gene lost 5 bases and the J gene lost 4 bases, with 17 bases spanning the gap. The CDR3 is 15 residues long. The CDR3 region is CASSPASGAGYGYTF. The CDR3 DNA is TGTGCCAGCAGCCCCGCGTCGGGGGCCGGCTATGGCTACACCTTC.

The genes are TRBV6-5 and TRBJ2-3; D is possibly TRBD2 (7 bases). This CDR3 region has 15 residues. Between the trimmed V and J ends, which lost 2 bases and 5 bases, there was a span of 14 bases. Germline V gene lookup returns CDR1 MNHEY and CDR2 SVGAGI. In DNA, the CDR3 is TGTGCCAGCAGTTACGACGGGGGGCGGGTAGATACGCAGTATTTT. Protein sequence: CASSYDGGRVDTQYF.

This chain links TRBV24-1 with TRBJ2-2, with D possibly matching TRBD1 (6 bases). The CDR3 is made up of 15 amino acids. V was trimmed by 3 bases and J by 1 base, leaving 8 bases between them. Germline V gives CDR1 KGHDR, CDR2 SFDVKD. This CDR3 is CATSDPGQNTGELFF. The CDR3 DNA sequence: TGTGCCACCAGTGATCCGGGACAGAACACCGGGGAGCTGTTTTTT.

The chain links TRBV12-3 or TRBV12-4 to TRBJ1-5, with no clear D. The CDR3 extends over 15 amino acids. V was trimmed by 2 bases and J by 0 bases, leaving 8 bases between them. CDR3 protein: CASSLRDHSNQPQHF. CDR3 sequence (DNA): TGTGCCAGCAGTTTAAGAGACCATAGCAATCAGCCCCAGCATTTT.

This clonotype was recorded a few times. CDR3 amino acids: CASSGTVPYEQYF. The CDR3 DNA is TGTGCCAGCTCCGGGACAGTCCCCTACGAGCAGTACTTC. The rearrangement joins TRBV12-3 or TRBV12-4 to TRBJ2-7; 7 bases agree with TRBD1. V was clipped by 8 bases and J by 2 bases; unmatched bases: 6. This CDR3 region has 13 residues.

The chain has TRBV10-3 and TRBJ2-1; a weak D match, TRBD1 (6 bases). Germline CDR1 and CDR2: ENHRY and SYGVKD. The ends were cut back, 3 bases at V and 2 bases at J, with 11 bases in the middle. The CDR3 has 15 residues. CDR3 bases: TGTGCCATCAGTGACCCCAGGGGACCCTACAATGAGCAGTTCTTC. It yields the protein CAISDPRGPYNEQFF.

J is TRBJ1-1 and V is TRBV30; weak D call: TRBD1 (6 bases). CDR3 size: 13 residues. Germline V lookup: CDR1 GTSNPN, CDR2 SVGIG (reference sequence). Trimming took 4 bases from V and 1 from J, leaving 10 bases between them. CDR3 DNA sequence: TGTGCCTGGACCCGCAGGGGGAACACTGAAGCTTTCTTT. Protein: CAWTRRGNTEAFF.

V is TRBV6-2 or TRBV6-3 and J is TRBJ2-7; D not resolved. V lost 4 bases and J 4 bases, leaving 17 bases between the germline ends. The CDR3 contains 15 residues. CDR1 and CDR2 from the germline V gene are MNHEY and SVGEGT. The CDR3 protein is CASSSLVFRPYEQYV. The DNA for the CDR3 is TGTGCCAGCAGTTCCCTTGTGTTCAGGCCATACGAGCAGTACGTC.

The chain joins TRBV5-1 to TRBJ2-1; 12 nucleotides align to TRBD2. The V segment lost 0 bases and the J segment 8 bases; nucleotides outside the gene matches: 12. Germline V lookup: CDR1 SGHRS, CDR2 YFSETQ. CDR3 length: 18 residues. CDR3 protein: CASSLELRTSGVTHEQFF. CDR3 in DNA: TGCGCCAGCAGCTTGGAGTTGAGGACTAGCGGGGTTACCCATGAGCAGTTCTTC.